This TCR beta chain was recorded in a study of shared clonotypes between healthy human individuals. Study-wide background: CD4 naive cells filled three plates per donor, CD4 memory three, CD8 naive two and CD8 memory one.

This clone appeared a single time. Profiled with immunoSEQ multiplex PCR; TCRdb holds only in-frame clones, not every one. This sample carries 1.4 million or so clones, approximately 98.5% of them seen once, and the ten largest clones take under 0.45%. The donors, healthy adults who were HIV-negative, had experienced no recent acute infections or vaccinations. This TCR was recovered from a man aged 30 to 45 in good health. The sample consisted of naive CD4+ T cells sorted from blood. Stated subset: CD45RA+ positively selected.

The CDR3 coding sequence is TGCGCCAGCAGCTCTCGACGGGACAGGGCTTTAGAGACCCAGTACTTC. The encoded protein is CASSSRRDRALETQYF. The chain has TRBV5-1 and TRBJ2-5, with 9 bases that match TRBD1. V trimming: 3 bases; J trimming: 4 bases; junction bases outside the gene matches: 10. In germline, CDR1 is SGHRS, CDR2 YFSETQ. The CDR3 runs to 16 residues. Filled out from reference TRBV5-1 and TRBJ2-5, the complete variable domain reads KAGVTQTPRYLIKTRGQQVTLSCSPISGHRSVSWYQQTPGQGLQFLFEYFSETQRNKGNFPGRFSGRQFSNSRSEMNVSTLELGDSALYLCASSSRRDRALETQYFGPGTRLLVL.